The T cell receptor beta chain described here comes from a study of Graves' ophthalmopathy and Graves' hyperthyroidism. The ends were cut back, 4 bases at V and 0 bases at J, with 11 bases in the middle. This CDR3 spans 15 amino acids. In germline, CDR1 is SGHRS, CDR2 YFSETQ. This clonotype was observed a few times. RNA transcripts yielded amplified TCR beta CDR3 regions. First-round RT-PCR with HTBI primers preceded a second-round multiplex PCR. TCRdb itself ran the multiplex PCR reads through MiXCR, one entry per CDR3 protein. Seen here are 680,000 or so distinct CDR3 sequences, 20% to 25% observed once, and the top ten hold approximately 7%.

The sequencing sample was made of peripheral blood. The chain combines TRBV5-1 with TRBJ1-3; D ambiguous. This sequence originates from a young woman with stable Graves' hyperthyroidism. Some clones in this sample may be carry-over from other donors' samples. CDR3 in DNA: TGCGCCAGCAGCCTGGTTGGCGCCTCTGGAAACACCATATATTTT. This gives the protein CASSLVGASGNTIYF.